This is a list of T cell receptor beta chains from one sample in a study of shared clonotypes between healthy human individuals. Data came from immunoSEQ multiplex PCR; TCRdb stores just in-frame clones and leaves some out. Found here are approximately 620,000 clones, about 97% of them singletons; the top ten hold approximately 0.057%. Sequencing was done on a sample of naive CD4+ T cells sorted from blood. These TCRs come from a woman aged 25 to 45 in good health. The CDR3 runs from the conserved cysteine through the conserved F or W. A D gene is named only where the DNA matches it firmly. The listing skips clone size in some rows; elsewhere it reads once, few, many or a size class.

cdr3_nt cdr3_aa clone_size d_call j_call v_call
TGTGCCAGCAGGAAAAGGGAGGGCGGGAATGAGCAGTTCTTC CASRKREGGNEQFF - TRBD2 TRBJ2-1 TRBV28
TGTGCCAGCATCCTCAGAAGGTGGGGCGGGAACTACGAGCAGTACTTC CASILRRWGGNYEQYF - - TRBJ2-7 TRBV2
TGTGCCAGTAGCTTTAGGGGAAGAGATAGCAATCAGCCCCAGCATTTT CASSFRGRDSNQPQHF - - TRBJ1-5 TRBV19
TGTGCCAGCACCTCTAGAGGGACCTCCTACGAGCAGTACTTC CASTSRGTSYEQYF - - TRBJ2-7 TRBV6-5
TGTGCCAGCAGCTTATTTCCCGGAAACACCATATATTTT CASSLFPGNTIYF once - TRBJ1-3 TRBV7-9
TGTGCCAGTAGTATACGCCGGACGAGCCCCCTTAAGAATCAGCCCCAGCATTTT CASSIRRTSPLKNQPQHF - - TRBJ1-5 TRBV19
TGCGCCAGCAGCCCCCCCTTTAGTCTTCCGGGAAGGGAAGACGAGCAGTACTTC CASSPPFSLPGREDEQYF - - TRBJ2-7 TRBV4-1
TGTGCCAGCAGTGAAGCAGGGACGAGTGGCTACACCTTC CASSEAGTSGYTF - - TRBJ1-2 TRBV6-1
TGTGCCAGCAGCCAAAGAGGCAAGGGAGATACGCAGTATTTT CASSQRGKGDTQYF - - TRBJ2-3 TRBV7-3
TGTGCCAGCACCCCGGGCAGACCATACGTCCTGACTTTC CASTPGRPYVLTF - - TRBJ2-6 TRBV6-6
TGTGCCGGACGCACCCCAGGAGCTACGGAGCAGTACTTC CAGRTPGATEQYF - - TRBJ2-7 TRBV30
TGTGCCAGTAGCGAAGGGGCAGGACTAGCGTCTTCCTACGAGCAGTACTTC CASSEGAGLASSYEQYF - TRBD2 TRBJ2-7 TRBV19
TGTGCCAGCAGATCGGGACAAAAGGGGGGTAATCAGCCCCAGCATTTT CASRSGQKGGNQPQHF few - TRBJ1-5 TRBV6-6
TGTGCCAGCAGTGATCCGGGACTAGCGGGGGTTGACGAGCAGTACTTC CASSDPGLAGVDEQYF - TRBD2 TRBJ2-7 TRBV25-1
TGTGCCAGCAGGGGGGACAGGGTAACCCATCAGCCCCAGCATTTT CASRGDRVTHQPQHF - TRBD1 TRBJ1-5 TRBV6-1
TGTGCCAGCAGCGCTAACAACTCCAACAGGGTTCGGGGCACCGGGGAGCTGTTTTTT CASSANNSNRVRGTGELFF - - TRBJ2-2 TRBV7-9
TGTGCCAGCAGTTTAGGGACTCCTAGTAGCACAGATACGCAGTATTTT CASSLGTPSSTDTQYF - - TRBJ2-3 TRBV27
TGTGCCAGCAGCTTAGTTCTAGCTCCGGCCTCCTACGAGCAGTACTTC CASSLVLAPASYEQYF - - TRBJ2-7 TRBV7-8
TGTGCCAGCAGCTTATATCTCTCACGGCAACCTATCAACTATGGCTACACCTTC CASSLYLSRQPINYGYTF - - TRBJ1-2 TRBV7-9
TGCGCCAGCAGTCTCGATCCGGGGTCAGATACGCAGTATTTT CASSLDPGSDTQYF - - TRBJ2-3 TRBV5-1
TGTGCCAGCACCAAGGACAGGGTCACCGGGGAGCTGTTTTTT CASTKDRVTGELFF - TRBD1 TRBJ2-2 TRBV6-5
TGCAGCGTTGATTTATCAGGGGACGAGCAGTACTTC CSVDLSGDEQYF - - TRBJ2-7 TRBV29-1
TGCGCCAGCAGCCAAGGGACCCGGGGGTATGGCAATCAGCCCCAGCATTTT CASSQGTRGYGNQPQHF - - TRBJ1-5 TRBV4-1
TGTGCCAGCAGTTCGACGGGGGATCTCTCTGGAAACACCATATATTTT CASSSTGDLSGNTIYF - - TRBJ1-3 TRBV28
TGTGCCAGCAGCTTAGTGCGGGAGGGCTTGTTCTTC CASSLVREGLFF once TRBD2 TRBJ2-1 TRBV7-6
TGTGCCAGCAGTCCCCCCCCGGGACTAGGAGCCAAAAACATTCAGTACTTC CASSPPPGLGAKNIQYF - TRBD2 TRBJ2-4 TRBV28
TGTGCCAGCAGTTCTCCCCCCCTCTACGAGCAGTACTTC CASSSPPLYEQYF - - TRBJ2-7 TRBV28
TGTGCCAGCAGCTTAGGGGTAGGTGGAGATGAGCAGTTCTTC CASSLGVGGDEQFF - - TRBJ2-1 TRBV7-9
TGTGCCAGCCGAACAGGGGGCGGGAGCACAGATACGCAGTATTTT CASRTGGGSTDTQYF - TRBD1 TRBJ2-3 TRBV19
TGTGCCAGCTCGCCCAGGACAGGGGGCGTAGATACGCAGTATTTT CASSPRTGGVDTQYF - TRBD1 TRBJ2-3 TRBV18
TGTGCCAGTAGTATTAGCCTAGCGCGGATCTACGAGCAGTACTTC CASSISLARIYEQYF once - TRBJ2-7 TRBV19
TGTGCCAGCAGCGTACTGGGGAGGGCCAACACCGGGGAGCTGTTTTTT CASSVLGRANTGELFF - TRBD2 TRBJ2-2 TRBV9
TGTGCCAGCAGCGCCGTACAGGGACCCGGTCACAATGAGCAGTTCTTC CASSAVQGPGHNEQFF - - TRBJ2-1 TRBV9
TGTGCCAGCTCCCCCGGGAAGGGGAAAACAGATACGCAGTATTTT CASSPGKGKTDTQYF - - TRBJ2-3 TRBV18
TGTGCCAGCAGCTTTAACAGGGGTCCCCAAGAGACCCAGTACTTC CASSFNRGPQETQYF - TRBD1 TRBJ2-5 TRBV5-4
TGTGCCAGCTCACCCCGCAGGGCCATGAACACTGAAGCTTTCTTT CASSPRRAMNTEAFF - - TRBJ1-1 TRBV18
TGTGCCAGTAGTATGGGGACTAGCGACACAGATACGCAGTATTTT CASSMGTSDTDTQYF - TRBD2 TRBJ2-3 TRBV19
TGTGCCAGCAGCCACAGGGTTCAGGCCTACGAGCAGTACTTC CASSHRVQAYEQYF once - TRBJ2-7 TRBV6-1
TGCGCCAGCAGCCAAGATCAATACCCGAGGGGGATAAACTACGAGCAGTACTTC CASSQDQYPRGINYEQYF - - TRBJ2-7 TRBV4-1
TGTGCCAGCTCACCAAGAACAGCCGGGACTACCAACAATGAGCAGTTCTTC CASSPRTAGTTNNEQFF - TRBD2 TRBJ2-1 TRBV18
TGTGCCAGCAGCGTAGGATTCTCCGGGACAGGGCGAAGCGAGCAGTACTTC CASSVGFSGTGRSEQYF - TRBD1 TRBJ2-7 TRBV9
TGCGCCAGCAGTGACAGGACCTACAATGAGCAGTTCTTC CASSDRTYNEQFF once - TRBJ2-1 TRBV10-2
TGTGCCAGCAGCGCCGGGACTAGCGGGAGAGGAGGCTACAATGAGCAGTTCTTC CASSAGTSGRGGYNEQFF - TRBD2 TRBJ2-1 TRBV7-9
TGTGCCAGCAGTTGGGGCCTAGCTGGAAACACCATATATTTT CASSWGLAGNTIYF once - TRBJ1-3 TRBV28
TGTGCCAGCAGTGTCCTCACACCGACACCTTCCTACGAGCAGTACTTC CASSVLTPTPSYEQYF - - TRBJ2-7 TRBV6-4
TGTGCCAGCAGTTCCCGGCAGCCCCAGCATTTT CASSSRQPQHF - - TRBJ1-5 TRBV28
TGTGCCAGCAGTTACTCGGACGGGGCGGTCTATGGCTACACCTTC CASSYSDGAVYGYTF - - TRBJ1-2 TRBV6-6
TGTGCCAGCAGGGGGACACCTAACTACGAGCAGTACTTC CASRGTPNYEQYF - - TRBJ2-7 TRBV28
TGTGCCAGTAGTAAAAGAGGAGGTCAACCGTCTATTGGCTACACCTTC CASSKRGGQPSIGYTF - - TRBJ1-2 TRBV19
TGTGCCAGCAGCTTAGCGAGGACAGATACGCAGTATTTT CASSLARTDTQYF - - TRBJ2-3 TRBV7-8
TGCGCCAGCAGCTTGTATTTAGACTCTACAGATACGCAGTATTTT CASSLYLDSTDTQYF - - TRBJ2-3 TRBV5-1
TGTGCCAGCAGCAAACAATCGAGCTGGAACACTGAAGCTTTCTTT CASSKQSSWNTEAFF - - TRBJ1-1 TRBV7-9
TGTGCCAGCAGCCAGATCTTGGGGGAGGACTATGGCTACACCTTC CASSQILGEDYGYTF - - TRBJ1-2 TRBV13
TGTGCCAGCAGCTTCACAGCGGTCTCCTACAATGAGCAGTTCTTC CASSFTAVSYNEQFF - - TRBJ2-1 TRBV11-3
TGCGCCAGCAGCACACCCGCAGCGGGCAGGGGGCAGGGAGATACGCAGTATTTT CASSTPAAGRGQGDTQYF - TRBD1 TRBJ2-3 TRBV4-1
TGTGCCAGCAGATCGGGACAGGGGGCTACTGGCGGGGAGCTGTTTTTT CASRSGQGATGGELFF - TRBD1 TRBJ2-2 TRBV5-4